Following are 16 T cell receptor beta chains from one sample sequenced in a study of CD8 T cells in ankylosing spondylitis. TCRdb re-derived calls from the 5' RACE reads in MiXCR, one entry per CDR3 protein. The data hold a few hundred thousand distinct CDR3 sequences, with roughly 20% observed a single time. The sample comprised blood, either unsorted or a sorted T cell fraction (not recorded which). These receptors all stem from a male donor with ankylosing spondylitis or in good health (not recorded which).

The chain carries TRBV12-3 or TRBV12-4 and TRBJ2-7; 8 bases line up with TRBD1. V was pared by 1 base and J by 7 bases, with 12 bases of the junction left unmatched. This CDR3 has 16 residues. DNA for the CDR3: TGTGCCAGCAGTTTAGGCTTGGGACAGGAATTATGGGAGCAGTACTTC. Translated, it gives CASSLGLGQELWEQYF.

This sequence joins TRBV30 and TRBJ2-1; 9 positions match TRBD1. The V segment lost 1 base and the J segment 8 bases; nucleotides outside the gene matches: 6. This CDR3 has 14 amino acids. Looked up from germline, CDR1 is GTSNPN and CDR2 is SVGIG (reference sequence). DNA for the CDR3: TGTGCCTGGAGTGCCGGGACAGGGTGGGATGAGCAGTTCTTC. Its translation: CAWSAGTGWDEQFF. The whole variable domain, filled in from reference TRBV30 and TRBJ2-1, reads SQTIHQWPATLVQPVGSPLSLECTVEGTSNPNLYWYRQAAGRGLQLLFYSVGIGQISSEVPQNLSASRPQDRQFILSSKKLLLSDSGFYLCAWSAGTGWDEQFFGPGTRLTVL.

Of note for this clonotype: A much larger clone is a single base away; this may be a read error. The chain carries TRBV12-3 or TRBV12-4 and TRBJ2-2; D may be TRBD1 (6 bases). The CDR3 sequence is 10 residues long. The CDR3 bases are TGTGCCGGCAGGGGCGGGGAGCTGTTTTTT. This translates into CAGRGGELFF.

This clonotype was observed a handful of times. CDR3 in DNA: TGTGCCAGCAGTGACACTAGCGGGGGGTCTCTGCAGTATTTT. This codes for CASSDTSGGSLQYF. V is TRBV6-1 and J is TRBJ2-3; 12 bases are a match to TRBD2. Trimming at V came to 3 bases and at J to 11 bases, leaving 6 bases not matched to a gene. The CDR3 covers 14 residues. Germline loops: CDR1 MNHNS, CDR2 SASEGT.

This clonotype was seen only a few times. This sequence joins TRBV18 and TRBJ2-5, with D hard to call. This CDR3 is 13 amino acids long. The germline gives CDR1 KGHSH, CDR2 LQKENI. The V and J ends lost 3 bases and 0 bases respectively, with 5 bases between them. The CDR3 DNA follows: TGTGCCAGCTCACCGCCCAACCAAGAGACCCAGTACTTC. Protein product: CASSPPNQETQYF.

This sequence joins TRBV28 and TRBJ2-3; 9 bases match TRBD2. Losses at the gene ends were 7 bases for V and 4 bases for J; bases not matched to a gene: 9. Looked up from germline, CDR1 is MDHEN and CDR2 is SYDVKM. This CDR3 comprises 15 residues. The CDR3 region has the DNA TGTGCCAGCACCCTGACTAGCGGAGGGGCAGATACGCAGTATTTT. It translates to CASTLTSGGADTQYF.

The chain is built from TRBV4-1 and TRBJ2-1; 12 nucleotides line up with TRBD1. CDR3 length: 17 residues. Germline V gene lookup returns CDR1 MGHRA and CDR2 YSYEKL. The trim removed 0 bases at V and 9 bases at J, leaving 9 bases unmatched. DNA for the CDR3: TGCGCCAGCAGCCAAGATCCGGGACAGGGGGCCGTGGTTGAGCAGTTCTTC. Amino acids: CASSQDPGQGAVVEQFF.

This clonotype was counted between two and nine times. This rearrangement joins TRBV3-1 to TRBJ2-1; 16 bases map to TRBD2. The CDR3 has 17 amino acids. J gave up 5 bases and V 4 bases, and 5 bases lay outside the gene matches. Germline CDR1 and CDR2: LGHDT and YNNKEL (reference sequence). This chain's CDR3 is CASSPLGLAGGHNEQFF. The CDR3 DNA is TGTGCCAGCAGCCCCCTGGGACTAGCGGGGGGGCACAATGAGCAGTTCTTC.

The rearrangement links TRBV6-2 or TRBV6-3 to TRBJ2-5; TRBD1 might be the D (5 bases). The CDR3 length is 14 residues. CDR1 and CDR2 from the germline V gene are MNHEY and SVGEGT. V was shortened by 7 bases and J by 2 bases, with 14 bases between the two germline ends. CDR3 residues: CASTRQTHQETQYF. The CDR3 coding sequence is TGTGCCAGCACCCGACAGACGCATCAAGAGACCCAGTACTTC.

V is TRBV7-9 and J is TRBJ2-2, with D perhaps matching TRBD1 or TRBD2 (5 bases each). The V gene lost 11 bases and the J gene lost 6 bases, with 16 bases spanning the gap. Germline V gives CDR1 SEHNR, CDR2 FQNEAQ (reference sequence). The CDR3 sequence is 13 residues long. CDR3 nucleotide sequence: TGTGCCCATCTCGCCCCGGGGCCCGGGGAGCTGTTTTTT. Protein sequence: CAHLAPGPGELFF.

The chain has TRBV5-5 and TRBJ2-7, with TRBD1 as a possible D gene (6 bases). Germline CDR1 and CDR2: SGHKS and YYEKEE (reference sequence). The CDR3 is 14 amino acids. Trimming stripped 3 bases from V and 0 bases from J, with 10 bases between. CDR3 residues: CASSWDTLSYEQYF. The CDR3 nucleotides are TGTGCCAGCAGCTGGGACACGCTCTCCTACGAGCAGTACTTC.

The rearrangement links TRBV6-1 to TRBJ2-5, with 7 positions matching TRBD2. CDR1 and CDR2 from the germline V gene are MNHNS and SASEGT. With 6 bases clipped from V and 5 bases from J, the junction kept 12 bases outside the gene matches. This CDR3 has 15 amino acids. CDR3 residues: CASSLRGVNVETQYF. The CDR3 nucleotides are TGTGCCAGCAGCCTTCGGGGGGTGAATGTTGAGACCCAGTACTTC.

The chain uses TRBV11-2 and TRBJ2-3, with TRBD1 matching over 9 bases. V shed 0 bases and J 5 bases; nucleotides not matched to a gene: 6. The V gene's germline CDR1 is SGHAT and CDR2 FQNNGV. This CDR3 has 16 amino acids. The CDR3: CASSLDWTGAGDTQYF. The CDR3 region has the DNA TGTGCCAGCAGCTTAGATTGGACAGGGGCTGGAGATACGCAGTATTTT.

The chain is built from TRBV20-1 and TRBJ2-1; D is perhaps TRBD1 or TRBD2 (5 bases each). The CDR3 covers 10 residues. Germline V CDR1 and CDR2: DFQATT, SNEGSKA (reference sequence). V was trimmed by 6 bases and J by 8 bases, leaving 8 bases between them. CDR3 coding DNA: TGCAGTGCGAGGGGAGATGAGCAGTTCTTC. It yields the protein CSARGDEQFF.

This clonotype was recorded once. This chain joins TRBV10-3 and TRBJ2-2; D is uncertain. V lost 3 bases to trimming and J lost 7 bases, with 12 bases between them. This CDR3 spans 14 amino acids. Germline CDR1 is ENHRY and CDR2 is SYGVKD. Here the CDR3 reads CAISDTVRGGELFF. The CDR3 nucleotides read TGTGCCATCAGTGACACAGTCCGAGGCGGGGAGCTGTTTTTT.

As concerns this clonotype: Likely a read error: the CDR3 ends without its conserved phenylalanine or tryptophan. The chain carries TRBV2 and TRBJ2-7; D unresolved. The V end was cut by 3 bases, the J end by 1 base, with 4 bases between. The CDR3 runs to 12 residues. CDR1 and CDR2 from the germline V gene are SNHLY and FYNNEI. The CDR3 region is CASSDVSYEQYL. DNA of the CDR3: TGTGCCAGCAGTGATGTATCCTACGAGCAGTACCTC.